This entry lists 18 T cell receptor beta chains sequenced from one sample in a study of relationships among human T cell subsets (dated by TCRdb to the early 2010s). Library preparation was by multiplex PCR. Data came from a 454 GS FLX. TCR alpha and beta CDR3 regions were amplified from mRNA by semiquantitative ARM-PCR. In ARM-PCR, tagged nested gene-specific primers were used first, and exponential amplification was then carried out by communal superprimers. TCRdb reworked the public reads: Q25 trimming with fastp, MiXCR clone assembly, productive beta chains retained. A single entry per CDR3 protein holds the most common genes and DNA from its merged rows. The sample table lists more than 13,000 distinct CDR3 sequences, roughly three fifths of them with a count of one. Approximately 2.3% of the sample is in the top ten clones. Starting from positively selected CD4+ cells, anti-CD25 beads were used to select CD4+CD25+ regulatory T cells.

The specimen sequenced was Tregs sorted from blood. The receptors were sampled from a man aged 40-55 years in good health.

This clonotype was detected only a few times. The rearrangement joins TRBV2 to TRBJ2-3; D gene uncertain. Trimming cost V 3 bases and J 4 bases, with 11 bases left between them. CDR1 and CDR2 (germline): SNHLY, FYNNEI. The CDR3 runs 14 residues. The CDR3 loop reads CASSDRRVADTQYF. CDR3 DNA: TGTGCCAGCAGTGACCGACGGGTCGCAGATACGCAGTATTTT.

This clonotype counts as medium-sized. This sequence joins TRBV10-2 and TRBJ1-6, with D unresolved. This CDR3 contains 13 residues. V lost 0 bases and J lost 9, with 6 bases in between. Germline CDR1 and CDR2: WSHSY and SAAADI. The CDR3 is CASSESRGSPLHF. In nucleotides, the CDR3 is TGCGCCAGCAGTGAGTCGAGAGGTTCACCCCTCCACTTT.

This chain uses TRBV11-1 with TRBJ2-3; D is ambiguous. CDR1 is SGHAT and CDR2 is FQDESV in the germline V gene (reference sequence). The length of the CDR3 is 12 residues. Trimming took off 5 bases at V and 4 bases at J, with 7 bases between the two ends. The CDR3 region is CASSRISDTQYF. CDR3 in DNA: TGTGCCAGCAGCCGTATCTCAGATACGCAGTATTTT.

The chain has TRBV15 and TRBJ2-4; D is possibly TRBD1 or TRBD2 (5 bases each). The ends were cut back, 7 bases at V and 4 bases at J, with 26 bases in the middle. The germline CDR1 and CDR2 sequences are LNHNV and YYDKDF (reference sequence). The CDR3 is made up of 18 amino acids. In DNA form, the CDR3 reads TGTGCCACCAAGAGAGGGGAAAGCGCGGAGGAACGGAAAAACATTCAGTACTTC. The encoded protein is CATKRGESAEERKNIQYF.

CDR3 coding DNA: TGTGCCAGCAGTCAGCGGACAGTCCGGCAGTTCTTC. It specifies CASSQRTVRQFF. The rearrangement links TRBV28 to TRBJ2-1, with D perhaps TRBD1 (6 bases). Germline lookup yields CDR1 MDHEN and CDR2 SYDVKM. There are 12 residues in the CDR3. V lost 5 bases to trimming and J lost 12 bases, with 14 bases between them.

This clonotype was observed a few times. The V and J genes are TRBV27 and TRBJ1-6; 7 bases map to TRBD1. The germline gives CDR1 MNHEY, CDR2 SMNVEV (reference sequence). Germline trimming cut 3 bases from V and 9 bases from J; bases unmatched to any gene: 8. There are 15 residues in the CDR3. CDR3 bases: TGTGCCAGCAGTTTTCAGGGGGGGCGCGTTTCACCCCTCCACTTT. It translates to CASSFQGGRVSPLHF.

The DNA for the CDR3 is TGTGCCAGCAGCTTCCGACCGGACAGCTACGAGCAGTACTTC. Protein sequence: CASSFRPDSYEQYF. The chain links TRBV5-6 to TRBJ2-7; D may be TRBD1 (6 bases). The CDR3 has 14 residues. V was trimmed by 2 bases and J by 3 bases, leaving 12 bases between them. The germline CDR1 and CDR2 sequences are SGHDT and YYEEEE.

CDR3 sequence: CSASPQSGRVYEQYF. In DNA, the CDR3 is TGCAGTGCTAGCCCCCAGAGCGGGAGGGTCTACGAGCAGTACTTC. The chain has TRBV20-1 and TRBJ2-7, with 10 bases lining up with TRBD2. The V and J ends lost 3 bases and 3 bases, in that order; junction bases with no gene match: 8. The germline gives CDR1 DFQATT, CDR2 SNEGSKA (reference sequence). The CDR3 has 15 amino acids.

The V gene is TRBV10-2, the J gene TRBJ1-3; D gene uncertain. This CDR3 comprises 11 residues. Looked up from germline, CDR1 is WSHSY and CDR2 is SAAADI. V lost 3 bases to trimming and J lost 10 bases, with 7 bases between them. Written as DNA, the CDR3 is TGCGCCAGCAGTGACACCCAAACCATATATTTT. It specifies CASSDTQTIYF.

This clonotype is categorized as medium-sized. The rearrangement uses TRBV11-2 and TRBJ2-1; TRBD2 might be the D (6 bases). The CDR3 extends over 13 amino acids. Germline V gene sequence: CDR1 SGHAT, CDR2 FQNNGV. Trimming took 1 base from V and 11 from J, leaving 12 bases between them. DNA for the CDR3: TGTGCCAGCAGCTTAGGGGGCCTAGCGAAGCAGTTCTTC. Amino acids: CASSLGGLAKQFF. Supplemented by reference TRBV11-2 and TRBJ2-1, the full variable domain reads EAGVAQSPRYKIIEKRQSVAFWCNPISGHATLYWYQQILGQGPKLLIQFQNNGVVDDSQLPKDRFSAERLKGVDSTLKIQPAKLEDSAVYLCASSLGGLAKQFFGPGTRLTVL.

The rearrangement joins TRBV20-1 to TRBJ1-5, with D hard to call. V lost 6 bases to trimming and J lost 1 base, with 22 bases between them. This CDR3 has 17 amino acids. CDR1 is DFQATT, CDR2 SNEGSKA, per germline (reference sequence). As DNA, the CDR3 is TGCAGTGCCCGGCCGGGCTTAGCGGGCATCAGCAATCAGCCCCAGCATTTT. Translated, it gives CSARPGLAGISNQPQHF.

The chain links TRBV5-6 to TRBJ2-5; 12 bases line up with TRBD2. From germline, CDR1 is SGHDT and CDR2 YYEEEE. CDR3 size: 17 residues. Trimming cost V 3 bases and J 2 bases; bases outside gene matches: 8. The CDR3 DNA follows: TGTGCCAGCAGCTCCTCACGACTAGCGGGAGTTCAAGAGACCCAGTACTTC. Its protein is CASSSSRLAGVQETQYF.

The genes are TRBV20-1 and TRBJ2-1; maybe TRBD1 (6 bases). Germline V lookup: CDR1 DFQATT, CDR2 SNEGSKA (reference sequence). CDR3 length: 16 residues. The V gene lost 0 bases and the J gene lost 3 bases, with 15 bases spanning the gap. CDR3 coding DNA: TGCAGTGCTAGAGAGGGGGCAGGGGCCCACTACAATGAGCAGTTCTTC. Translating gives CSAREGAGAHYNEQFF.

This clonotype has a handful of counts. The chain has TRBV12-3 or TRBV12-4 and TRBJ2-7; TRBD2 aligns across 14 bases. The CDR3 runs to 15 residues. V gave up 5 bases and J gave up 6 bases; unmatched junction bases: 6. The CDR3 sequence: CASSRTSGRSGEQYF. CDR3 in DNA: TGTGCCAGCAGTCGGACTAGCGGGAGGTCGGGCGAGCAGTACTTC.

The chain joins TRBV11-2 to TRBJ2-3; no definite D call. CDR1 and CDR2 (germline): SGHAT, FQNNGV. Trimming took 4 bases from V and 4 from J, leaving 21 bases between them. The CDR3 consists of 17 residues. The CDR3 DNA is TGTGCCAGCAGCTATTATGAATTTCCCGGGCCCCCAGATACGCAGTATTTT. As protein: CASSYYEFPGPPDTQYF.

This sequence joins TRBV28 and TRBJ1-2; the match to TRBD1 covers 9 bases. V lost 6 bases, J lost 4 bases, and 3 bases stayed unmatched. This CDR3 has 13 amino acids. The germline V gene has CDR1 MDHEN and CDR2 SYDVKM. CDR3 amino acids: CASSEQGAYGYTF. CDR3 DNA: TGTGCCAGCAGCGAACAGGGGGCCTATGGCTACACCTTC.

The chain couples TRBV6-6 to TRBJ2-3; TRBD2 matches at 13 bases. This CDR3 is 20 amino acids long. Germline values: CDR1 MNHNY, CDR2 SVGAGI (reference sequence). V dropped 4 bases and J dropped 3; count of bases not matched to a gene: 16. The CDR3 bases are TGTGCCAGCAGTTGCTCCCAGGGGACTAGCGGGGCCGCGGGGACAGATACGCAGTATTTT. Its protein is CASSCSQGTSGAAGTDTQYF.

The chain joins TRBV27 to TRBJ2-7; 11 bases line up with TRBD1. This CDR3 region has 18 residues. Germline values: CDR1 MNHEY, CDR2 SMNVEV (reference sequence). Unmatched junction bases numbered 16, after V lost 6 bases and J lost 3 bases. The CDR3 DNA sequence: TGTGCCAGCAGCACTATAGCGTCGGACAGGGGGCGAGTCTACGAGCAGTACTTC. Protein product: CASSTIASDRGRVYEQYF.